The entry below gives a single TCR beta chain sequence along with its context. The antigen is unknown. The data were taken from a study of T cells in tuberculosis. Overall study: T cells were selected with CD1B tetramers loaded with glucose monomycolate. A South African cohort included IGRA-negative adolescents, latently infected IGRA-positive adolescents and adults with active tuberculosis.

General study results and limits: GMM-specific TCRs were nearer to active tuberculosis alpha repertoires, suggesting expansion.

Profiled with immunoSEQ multiplex PCR; TCRdb holds only in-frame clones, not every one. The profile covers some 25,000 clones, with roughly 95% appearing a single time and 9% to 9.5% taken by the ten largest. Sequencing was performed on PBMCs. This clonotype was obtained from a donor under 30 with latent tuberculosis or without tuberculosis infection.

Here the CDR3 reads CASSMPRGTDNQPQHF. The CDR3 DNA is TGTGCCAGCAGTATGCCCCGGGGGACAGACAATCAGCCCCAGCATTTT. The V and J genes are TRBV6-6 and TRBJ1-5; 7 bases align to TRBD1. The length of the CDR3 is 16 residues. J was trimmed by 3 bases and V by 5 bases; bases with no gene match: 10. CDR1 is MNHNY, CDR2 SVGAGI, per germline (reference sequence).